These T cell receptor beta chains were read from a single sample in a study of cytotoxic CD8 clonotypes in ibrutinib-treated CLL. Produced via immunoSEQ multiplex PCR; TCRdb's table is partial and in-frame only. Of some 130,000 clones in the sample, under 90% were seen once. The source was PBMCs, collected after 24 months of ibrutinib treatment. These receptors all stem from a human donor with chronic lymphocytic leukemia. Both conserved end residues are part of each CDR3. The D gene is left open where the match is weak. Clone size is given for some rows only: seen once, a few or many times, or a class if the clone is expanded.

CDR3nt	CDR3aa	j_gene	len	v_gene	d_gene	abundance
TGTGCCAGCAGCTTAGCGGGGGGGCTTGGTGAGCAGTTCTTC	CASSLAGGLGEQFF	TRBJ2-1	14	TRBV11-3	TRBD2	NA
TGTGCCAGCAGCTTAGCGGGGTCAGAGACCCAGTACTTC	CASSLAGSETQYF	TRBJ2-5	13	TRBV7-9	NA	NA
TGTGCCAGCGAGGAGGGGAGCAATCAGCCCCAGCATTTT	CASEEGSNQPQHF	TRBJ1-5	13	TRBV19	NA	NA
TGTGCCAGCAGCGTGCCAATCGGGACAGGGGTTCCCTACGAGCAGTACTTC	CASSVPIGTGVPYEQYF	TRBJ2-7	17	TRBV11-2	TRBD1	NA
TGTGCCAGCAGGCCCAAAGGACAGCTACAGAACACTGAAGCTTTCTTT	CASRPKGQLQNTEAFF	TRBJ1-1	16	TRBV6-6	NA	NA
TGCGCCAGCAGCCCCCTTTTAGCGGGGGTGGAGACCCAGTACTTC	CASSPLLAGVETQYF	TRBJ2-5	15	TRBV4-1	TRBD2	NA
TGTGCCAGCAGCTTCCCAGAGATGAACACTGAAGCTTTCTTT	CASSFPEMNTEAFF	TRBJ1-1	14	TRBV7-9	NA	NA
TGTGCCAGCAGTGGAGGAGACCTGGCGGACTACGAGCAGTACTTC	CASSGGDLADYEQYF	TRBJ2-7	15	TRBV6-1	NA	NA
TGTGCCAGCAGCTTAGGTGGCATTACAGATACGCAGTATTTT	CASSLGGITDTQYF	TRBJ2-3	14	TRBV11-1	NA	NA
TGTGCCAGCAGCCCAGGGGTCACTGAAGCTTTCTTT	CASSPGVTEAFF	TRBJ1-1	12	TRBV7-9	NA	NA
TGTGCCAGCACCCCGGGTAGCGCGAAGCAGTACTTC	CASTPGSAKQYF	TRBJ2-7	12	TRBV11-2	NA	NA
TGTGCCAGCAGTTACTTACTAGCGGGGGGGCTGAACGAGCAGTACTTC	CASSYLLAGGLNEQYF	TRBJ2-7	16	TRBV6-5	TRBD2	NA
TGTGCCAGCAGTTTATCCAGGGAGCGTCAGCCCCAGCATTTT	CASSLSRERQPQHF	TRBJ1-5	14	TRBV28	NA	NA
TGTGCCAGCAGTCCGGGACTAGCTGGGAATGAGCAGTTCTTC	CASSPGLAGNEQFF	TRBJ2-1	14	TRBV27	TRBD2	NA
TGTGCCAGCTCACCACTAGGCCAAGAGACCCAGTACTTC	CASSPLGQETQYF	TRBJ2-5	13	TRBV18	NA	NA
TGTGCCAGCAGCTTAGTCGCTACAGGGGGCGATGGCTACACCTTC	CASSLVATGGDGYTF	TRBJ1-2	15	TRBV7-2	TRBD1	NA
TGTGCCAGCAAGCCCAACAGGGAGACTGAAGCTTTCTTT	CASKPNRETEAFF	TRBJ1-1	13	TRBV6-4	NA	NA
TGTGCCTGGAGTGTAAAGGCGGTTCGGACAGGGGACCTCTACGAGCAGTACTTC	CAWSVKAVRTGDLYEQYF	TRBJ2-7	18	TRBV30	TRBD1	NA
TGCGCCAGCAGTGAGTCTGGACAGGGGGTCTACGAGCAGTACTTC	CASSESGQGVYEQYF	TRBJ2-7	15	TRBV10-1	TRBD1	NA
TGTGCCAGCAGTTACTCCAGCGGAGATACGCAGTATTTT	CASSYSSGDTQYF	TRBJ2-3	13	TRBV6-5	NA	few
TGTGCCAGCAGCTTGCGGACAGGGCTTAATGAAAAACTGTTTTTT	CASSLRTGLNEKLFF	TRBJ1-4	15	TRBV5-6	TRBD1	NA
TGTGCCAGCAGCTTACAGGGTAGGGGAACTGAAGCTTTCTTT	CASSLQGRGTEAFF	TRBJ1-1	14	TRBV11-3	NA	once
TGCGCCAGCAGCCAAGAAGTGTCTGGGGCCAACGTCCTGACTTTC	CASSQEVSGANVLTF	TRBJ2-6	15	TRBV4-3	NA	once
TGTGCCTGGAGAAAGGGGGCGCGGGGCTACACCTTC	CAWRKGARGYTF	TRBJ1-2	12	TRBV30	TRBD1	NA
TGTGCCAGCAGCTTAGCCCGCAATCAGCCCCAGCATTTT	CASSLARNQPQHF	TRBJ1-5	13	TRBV7-3	NA	few
TGTGCCAGCAGCGTAGGACAGCAAGAAGCTTTCTTT	CASSVGQQEAFF	TRBJ1-1	12	TRBV7-9	NA	NA
TGTGCCAGCAGTGATGGAAGCGGTTATGGCTACACCTTC	CASSDGSGYGYTF	TRBJ1-2	13	TRBV6-1	NA	NA
TGTGCCAGCAGCGTCCTCCCGGGACAGGGCCCCTACGAGCAGTACTTC	CASSVLPGQGPYEQYF	TRBJ2-7	16	TRBV5-6	TRBD1	NA
TGTGCCAGCAGACAATCGGGGAAGCCCCAGCATTTT	CASRQSGKPQHF	TRBJ1-5	12	TRBV28	NA	NA
TGTGCCAGCATTAGGGACGGATTGAACACTGAAGCTTTCTTT	CASIRDGLNTEAFF	TRBJ1-1	14	TRBV19	NA	NA
TGTGCCAGTAGCCTAAGAGCCAGCAATCAGCCCCAGCATTTT	CASSLRASNQPQHF	TRBJ1-5	14	TRBV19	NA	NA
TGTGCCAGCAGCAAAGTAGGACGGGGACTACACCTCGATGAGACCCAGTACTTC	CASSKVGRGLHLDETQYF	TRBJ2-5	18	TRBV21-1	NA	once
TGTGCCAGCAGCGGGCCAGACACAGATACGCAGTATTTT	CASSGPDTDTQYF	TRBJ2-3	13	TRBV9	NA	NA
TGTGCCAGCAGCCCCCGGGTGGGGGCTCACTATGGCTACACCTTC	CASSPRVGAHYGYTF	TRBJ1-2	15	TRBV7-6	NA	NA
TGTGCCAGCAGCCAATTCGGGCTAGATAGCGACGGAGATACGCAGTATTTT	CASSQFGLDSDGDTQYF	TRBJ2-3	17	TRBV28	NA	NA
TGTGCCAGCAGCTTAGTCCTAAGTGAGCAGTTCTTC	CASSLVLSEQFF	TRBJ2-1	12	TRBV11-2	NA	NA
TGTGCCACCAGCAGAGGGCAAGTAGGACTCCTCAGAGATACGCAGTATTTT	CATSRGQVGLLRDTQYF	TRBJ2-3	17	TRBV15	NA	NA
TGTGCCAGCAGCTTGGAGGGACAGGGGCGATACCGCTACGAGCAGTACTTC	CASSLEGQGRYRYEQYF	TRBJ2-7	17	TRBV5-6	TRBD1	NA
TGTGCCAGCAGTTTATTAGGCGGTCTAGCGGCGAACACCGGGGAGCTGTTTTTT	CASSLLGGLAANTGELFF	TRBJ2-2	18	TRBV27	TRBD2	few
TGTGCCAGCAGTTTAAAATTAAGCACAGATACGCAGTATTTT	CASSLKLSTDTQYF	TRBJ2-3	14	TRBV27	NA	few
TGTGCCAGCAGTCCTACTAATAGCAATCAGCCCCAGCATTTT	CASSPTNSNQPQHF	TRBJ1-5	14	TRBV2	NA	NA
TGTGCCAGCTCACCCGGACTAGCGGGGGACAATGAGCAGTTCTTC	CASSPGLAGDNEQFF	TRBJ2-1	15	TRBV18	TRBD2	NA
TGCGCCAGCAGCTTGGTTAGAACGAACACCGGGGAGCTGTTTTTT	CASSLVRTNTGELFF	TRBJ2-2	15	TRBV5-1	NA	NA
TGTGCCAGCAGCTTAGAGGGGACACCGGGGACCGGGGAGCTGTTTTTT	CASSLEGTPGTGELFF	TRBJ2-2	16	TRBV11-2	NA	NA
TGTGCCAGCAGCTTAAGGGAAACTGAAGCTTTCTTT	CASSLRETEAFF	TRBJ1-1	12	TRBV7-2	NA	NA
TGTGCCAGCAGTTTGTTAGCGGGAAGCAATCAGCCCCAGCATTTT	CASSLLAGSNQPQHF	TRBJ1-5	15	TRBV27	NA	NA
TGTGCCAGCAGCTCTCAAACAGGGAGTGGAAACACCATATATTTT	CASSSQTGSGNTIYF	TRBJ1-3	15	TRBV5-4	NA	NA
TGTGCCAGCAGCTTTACGGGGGACAGGATAAAAAACATTCAGTACTTC	CASSFTGDRIKNIQYF	TRBJ2-4	16	TRBV7-2	TRBD1	NA
TGTGCCAGCAGCTCCGGGGCGGCGGGCTACGAGCAGTACTTC	CASSSGAAGYEQYF	TRBJ2-7	14	TRBV7-9	NA	NA
TGTGCCAGCAGTGAGAGGGGATCTAATTCACCCCTCCACTTT	CASSERGSNSPLHF	TRBJ1-6	14	TRBV2	NA	few
TGCAGCGTTGTTAAACCAGTGGCGCAGTATTTT	CSVVKPVAQYF	TRBJ2-3	11	TRBV29-1	NA	NA